This T cell receptor (beta chain) derives from a study of blood T cell repertoires in COVID-19. Assay: immunoSEQ multiplex PCR; the TCRdb copy retains only in-frame clones and omits some. The table includes around 280,000 clones, about nine tenths detected once. The CDR3 contains 15 residues. CDR1 is SNHLY and CDR2 is FYNNEI in the germline V gene. Trimming took 6 bases from V and 6 from J; bases not matched to a gene: 9. The source material was PBMCs or T cells enriched from blood (not recorded which). The clonotype originates from a woman aged 40-49 years who had recovered from COVID-19. V usage is TRBV2 and J usage is TRBJ2-4; 9 bases agree with TRBD2. The CDR3 protein is CASSAGGPPGNIQYF. DNA for the CDR3: TGTGCCAGCAGCGCGGGAGGGCCCCCCGGAAACATTCAGTACTTC. Full variable domain (rest looked up from reference TRBV2 and TRBJ2-4): EPEVTQTPSHQVTQMGQEVILRCVPISNHLYFYWYRQILGQKVEFLVSFYNNEISEKSEIFDDQFSVERPDGSNFTLKIRSTKLEDSAMYFCASSAGGPPGNIQYFGAGTRLSVL.